A single sample gave rise to the 30 T cell receptor beta chains below, sequenced in a study of blood T cell repertoires in COVID-19 (TCRdb year 2020). Library preparation was by the immunoSEQ multiplex PCR assay. TCRdb provides this immuneACCESS table in a form limited to in-frame rearrangements. Some clones are lacking; in checked studies, under half of them reflect an unresolved V gene, and why the rest are absent is not known. For this sample there are some 96,000 clones; 80% appear just once. Around a third of the sample rests with the top ten. Sequenced: peripheral blood. These receptors came from a man in his sixties or seventies with active or convalescent COVID-19.

The rearrangement links TRBV27 to TRBJ1-2; no definite D call. CDR3 size: 14 residues. V lost 4 bases, J lost 7 bases, and 16 bases lay in between. Germline assignment: CDR1 MNHEY and CDR2 SMNVEV (reference sequence). In DNA form, the CDR3 reads TGTGCCAGCAGTTCCCGAGGTGGGGAGCTTGGCTACACCTTC. This codes for CASSSRGGELGYTF.

This chain joins TRBV24-1 and TRBJ1-5; unclear D gene. With 3 bases removed from V and 6 bases from J, the gap between germline ends came to 14 bases. Germline V gene data show CDR1 as KGHDR and CDR2 as SFDVKD. The length of the CDR3 is 15 residues. CDR3 region: CATSDKTASGQPQHF. The CDR3 nucleotides are TGTGCCACCAGTGATAAGACTGCTTCGGGTCAGCCCCAGCATTTT.

CDR3 sequence (DNA): TGTGCCAGCAGCGTAGGGAGGTCAGGGGACTACGAGCAGTACTTC. Protein sequence: CASSVGRSGDYEQYF. V usage is TRBV9 and J usage is TRBJ2-7; D possibly corresponds to TRBD1 (6 bases). The CDR3 contains 15 residues. Germline V gene data show CDR1 as SGDLS and CDR2 as YYNGEE. V shed 0 bases and J shed 3 bases, with 13 bases lying between them.

This clone was seen a few times. V and J are TRBV4-2 and TRBJ2-7; 8 bases fit TRBD2. The CDR3 consists of 16 residues. V shed 0 bases, J shed 2 bases, and the junction held 6 bases outside the gene matches. From germline, CDR1 is LGHNA and CDR2 YNFKEQ. The chain's CDR3 is CASSQEGAGDPYEQYF. The CDR3 coding sequence is TGTGCCAGCAGCCAAGAAGGAGCGGGGGATCCCTACGAGCAGTACTTC.

In this sample, this clone turned up a few times. The genes are TRBV30 and TRBJ2-2; no reliable D call. The CDR3 extends over 14 amino acids. Trimming took 0 bases from V and 3 from J, leaving 8 bases between them. CDR1 and CDR2 from the germline V gene are GTSNPN and SVGIG (reference sequence). CDR3 sequence: CAWSVRRDTGELFF. In nucleotides, the CDR3 is TGTGCCTGGAGTGTACGAAGAGACACCGGGGAGCTGTTTTTT.

This sequence joins TRBV10-3 and TRBJ2-3; TRBD2 agrees at 8 bases. The germline V gene encodes CDR1 ENHRY and CDR2 SYGVKD. V lost 2 bases to trimming and J lost 0 bases; unmatched junction nucleotides: 1. The CDR3 spans 15 residues. The CDR3 loop reads CAISETSGSTDTQYF. In DNA, the CDR3 is TGTGCCATCAGTGAGACTAGCGGTAGCACAGATACGCAGTATTTT.

V and J are TRBV2 and TRBJ1-5; D possibly corresponds to TRBD1 (6 bases). The CDR3 runs to 15 residues. CDR1 SNHLY and CDR2 FYNNEI come from the germline V gene. Trimming stripped 5 bases from V and 3 bases from J, with 14 bases between. The CDR3 reads CASSHRESVNQPQHF. The CDR3 DNA is TGTGCCAGCAGTCACAGGGAGTCCGTCAATCAGCCCCAGCATTTT.

The chain joins TRBV12-3 or TRBV12-4 to TRBJ2-7; D possibly corresponds to TRBD2 (6 bases). The CDR3 runs to 13 residues. Trimming cost V 3 bases and J 2 bases, with 8 bases left between them. The CDR3 coding sequence is TGTGCCAGCAGTTTCGCGGGGACCTACGAGCAGTACTTC. Protein: CASSFAGTYEQYF.

A word on this clone: At one end the junction does not follow the germline gene, possibly because of a read error. The chain combines TRBV5-6 with TRBJ2-1; the D gene is possibly TRBD1 (6 bases). From germline, CDR1 is SGHDT and CDR2 YYEEEE. The CDR3 is 17 residues long. This CDR3 is CASTLPLTGKFYNEQFF. CDR3 bases: TGTGCCAGCACCTTGCCCCTCACAGGGAAATTCTACAATGAGCAGTTCTTC. The full variable domain, in which reference TRBV5-6 and TRBJ2-1 provide the parts outside the CDR3, is DAGVTQSPTHLIKTRGQQVTLRCSPKSGHDTVSWYQQALGQGPQFIFQYYEEEERQRGNFPDRFSGHQFPNYSSELNVNALLLGDSALYLCASTLPLTGKFYNEQFFGPGTRLTVL.

This clone was counted a few times. The J gene is TRBJ1-1, the V gene TRBV19, with D unresolved. Trimming took 6 bases from V and 2 from J, leaving 7 bases between them. In germline, CDR1 is LNHDA, CDR2 SQIVND (reference sequence). This CDR3 region has 12 residues. CDR3 bases: TGTGCCAGTAGCCCAGGCAACACTGAAGCTTTCTTT. Its translation: CASSPGNTEAFF.

The chain combines TRBV4-2 with TRBJ2-7, with 11 bases matching TRBD2. This CDR3 is built from 14 residues. Looked up from germline, CDR1 is LGHNA and CDR2 is YNFKEQ. Trimming removed 4 bases from V and 4 bases from J; junction bases left unmatched: 3. CDR3 sequence reads: CASSLTSGMYEQYF. CDR3 coding DNA: TGTGCCAGCAGCCTGACTAGCGGGATGTACGAGCAGTACTTC.

J is TRBJ2-1 and V is TRBV7-2, with 9 bases aligning to TRBD2. V was pared by 5 bases and J by 0 bases, with 5 bases of the junction left unmatched. The V gene's germline CDR1 is SGHTA and CDR2 FQGNSA. The CDR3 runs to 16 residues. The CDR3 bases are TGTGCCAGCAGCCTGACTAGCGGTGTCTCCTACAATGAGCAGTTCTTC. Encoded protein: CASSLTSGVSYNEQFF.

The DNA of the CDR3 is TGTGCCAGTAGTACTCACAGGGTTTTGGGCAATCAGCCCCAGCATTTT. It codes for CASSTHRVLGNQPQHF. V gene TRBV19 combines with J gene TRBJ1-5; tentative D call: TRBD1 (6 bases). Germline V gene sequence: CDR1 LNHDA, CDR2 SQIVND (reference sequence). This CDR3 comprises 16 residues. V was pared by 4 bases and J by 2 bases, with 15 bases between.

The V gene is TRBV9, the J gene TRBJ1-2; 11 positions agree with TRBD1. Germline V lookup: CDR1 SGDLS, CDR2 YYNGEE. V was pared by 0 bases and J by 6 bases, with 7 bases of the junction left unmatched. The length of the CDR3 is 16 residues. CDR3 amino acids: CASSVGGQGAFDGYTF. CDR3 DNA: TGTGCCAGCAGCGTAGGAGGACAGGGGGCTTTCGATGGCTACACCTTC.

The chain has TRBV14 and TRBJ2-2; D unclear. CDR3 size: 14 residues. V was cut by 1 base and J by 3 bases, with 6 bases left in between. Germline assignment: CDR1 SGHDN and CDR2 FVKESK. CDR3 protein: CASSQVRDTGELFF. CDR3 in DNA: TGTGCCAGCAGCCAAGTTCGCGACACCGGGGAGCTGTTTTTT.

The gene calls are TRBV13 and TRBJ2-1; 9 bases are a match to TRBD1. J gave up 5 bases and V 4 bases, and 6 bases lay outside the gene matches. Looked up from germline, CDR1 is PRHDT and CDR2 is FYEKMQ (reference sequence). This CDR3 is 15 amino acids long. The CDR3 DNA reads as TGTGCCAGCAGCTGGCCGGGACAGGGTAACAATGAGCAGTTCTTC. It yields the protein CASSWPGQGNNEQFF.

The chain has TRBV30 and TRBJ2-1; D ambiguous. This CDR3 has 11 residues. V was shortened by 3 bases and J by 8 bases, with 8 bases between the two germline ends. Germline CDR1 GTSNPN, CDR2 SVGIG (reference sequence). The CDR3 DNA follows: TGTGCCTGGAGCCTCAGCGATGAGCAGTTCTTC. It is translated as CAWSLSDEQFF.

The V gene is TRBV19, the J gene TRBJ1-4; 7 positions match TRBD1. CDR3 length: 19 residues. The V segment lost 7 bases and the J segment 4 bases; nucleotides outside the gene matches: 21. The germline CDR1 and CDR2 sequences are LNHDA and SQIVND (reference sequence). CDR3 bases: TGTGCCAGTACCAACTTGGGACAGATATCTCCGTTGGTTAATGAAAAACTGTTTTTT. It encodes CASTNLGQISPLVNEKLFF.

The V gene is TRBV27, the J gene TRBJ2-7; D uncertain. Between the trimmed V and J ends, which lost 8 bases and 2 bases, there was a span of 13 bases. The CDR3 has 13 residues. Germline assignment: CDR1 MNHEY and CDR2 SMNVEV (reference sequence). The CDR3 region is CASALGITYEQYF. The CDR3 DNA reads as TGTGCCAGCGCCTTGGGCATAACCTACGAGCAGTACTTC.

This chain joins TRBV5-6 and TRBJ2-1; D is unresolved. Germline V gives CDR1 SGHDT, CDR2 YYEEEE. V lost 2 bases, J lost 3 bases, and 12 bases lay in between. This CDR3 is 15 amino acids long. This CDR3 reads CASSLRRESYNEQFF. DNA of the CDR3: TGTGCCAGCAGCTTACGGAGAGAAAGCTACAATGAGCAGTTCTTC. Drawing the rest from reference TRBV5-6 and TRBJ2-1, the complete variable domain is DAGVTQSPTHLIKTRGQQVTLRCSPKSGHDTVSWYQQALGQGPQFIFQYYEEEERQRGNFPDRFSGHQFPNYSSELNVNALLLGDSALYLCASSLRRESYNEQFFGPGTRLTVL.

The rearrangement uses TRBV19 and TRBJ1-5; TRBD1 agrees at 7 bases. J lost 5 bases, V lost 10 bases, and 5 bases had no gene match. This CDR3 is built from 12 residues. Germline V lookup: CDR1 LNHDA, CDR2 SQIVND (reference sequence). CDR3: CATRQGDQPQHF. The CDR3 DNA follows: TGTGCCACCCGACAGGGTGATCAGCCCCAGCATTTT.

The V and J genes are TRBV7-9 and TRBJ2-3; 8 bases match TRBD1. V lost 0 bases and J lost 13; bases outside the gene matches: 6. Germline-derived CDR1 and CDR2 are SEHNR and FQNEAQ (reference sequence). This CDR3 region has 13 residues. The CDR3 DNA sequence: TGTGCCAGCAGCTTAGCGGCAGGGGGCGCAAAGTATTTT. Its protein product is CASSLAAGGAKYF.

The chain has TRBV5-1 and TRBJ2-1; D perhaps matches TRBD1 (6 bases). The CDR3 consists of 15 residues. Deletions cut 3 bases from V and 2 bases from J, with 12 bases between. Germline CDR1 reads SGHRS; CDR2 reads YFSETQ. DNA for the CDR3: TGCGCCAGCAGCTCCCGGGACAAAACCTACAATGAGCAGTTCTTC. This translates into CASSSRDKTYNEQFF.

The chain links TRBV7-8 to TRBJ2-1; 9 nucleotides agree with TRBD2. The CDR3 spans 19 residues. Trimming at V came to 5 bases and at J to 2 bases, leaving 16 bases not matched to a gene. Per germline, CDR1 SGHVS and CDR2 FQNEAQ. The CDR3 bases are TGTGCCAGCAGCCAGGGCCCTTCCGGGCGGGGGGGCCCCTACAATGAGCAGTTCTTC. Its translation is CASSQGPSGRGGPYNEQFF. The entire variable domain, with the rest obtained from reference TRBV7-8 and TRBJ2-1, is as follows: GAGVSQSPRYKVAKRGQDVALRCDPISGHVSLFWYQQALGQGPEFLTYFQNEAQLDKSGLPSDRFFAERPEGSVSTLKIQRTQQEDSAVYLCASSQGPSGRGGPYNEQFFGPGTRLTVL.

This clone is a singleton in its sample. The V gene is TRBV28, the J gene TRBJ2-3, with 11 bases that match TRBD2. The CDR3 spans 16 residues. Trimming cost V 3 bases and J 1 base; bases outside gene matches: 3. In germline, CDR1 is MDHEN, CDR2 SYDVKM. CDR3 coding DNA: TGTGCCAGCAGTTTTCCGACTAGCGGGGGCACAGATACGCAGTATTTT. It translates to CASSFPTSGGTDTQYF. Full variable domain (outside the CDR3, taken from reference TRBV28 and TRBJ2-3): DVKVTQSSRYLVKRTGEKVFLECVQDMDHENMFWYRQDPGLGLRLIYFSYDVKMKEKGDIPEGYSVSREKKERFSLILESASTNQTSMYLCASSFPTSGGTDTQYFGPGTRLTVL.

This clone was observed a few times. The germline gene is not matched at one end of the junction; a read error may be the cause. The genes are TRBV20-1 and TRBJ1-1, with 7 nucleotides matching TRBD1. This CDR3 has 10 amino acids. CDR1 is DFQATT and CDR2 is SNEGSKA in the germline V gene (reference sequence). In nucleotides, the CDR3 is TGCAGTGCGTCGGGACAGCTGAATTATTTT. Translated, it gives CSASGQLNYF.

The CDR3 loop reads CASSLRAAGTGELFF. CDR3 bases: TGTGCCAGCAGCTTGCGGGCCGCGGGCACCGGGGAGCTGTTTTTT. The chain couples TRBV11-2 to TRBJ2-2; tentative D call: TRBD2 (5 bases). Germline V gene sequence: CDR1 SGHAT, CDR2 FQNNGV. Trimming removed 3 bases from V and 4 bases from J, with 12 bases in between. CDR3 length: 15 amino acids. The full variable domain, in which reference TRBV11-2 and TRBJ2-2 provide the parts outside the CDR3, is EAGVAQSPRYKIIEKRQSVAFWCNPISGHATLYWYQQILGQGPKLLIQFQNNGVVDDSQLPKDRFSAERLKGVDSTLKIQPAKLEDSAVYLCASSLRAAGTGELFFGEGSRLTVL.

The rearrangement uses TRBV3-1 (or the pseudogene TRBV3-2) and TRBJ2-1; D gene uncertain. The germline V and J ends were trimmed by 1 base and 4 bases, with 11 bases remaining between them. This CDR3 region has 15 residues. Germline loops: CDR1 LGHDT, CDR2 YNNKEL (reference sequence). Written as DNA, the CDR3 is TGTGCCAGCAGCCAAGGCCGTAACTTGTACAATGAGCAGTTCTTC. As protein: CASSQGRNLYNEQFF.

The DNA of the CDR3 is TGTGCCAGCAGCTTAGCCGGGACAGGGACCTACGAGCAGTACTTC. The encoded protein is CASSLAGTGTYEQYF. The chain uses TRBV7-9 and TRBJ2-7; 9 bases align to TRBD1. The CDR3 runs 15 residues. Germline V gene lookup returns CDR1 SEHNR and CDR2 FQNEAQ (reference sequence). After removal of 0 bases from V and 2 bases from J, the junction contained 2 bases not matched to a gene.

The table lists this clone with a count of one. Other DNA sequences in the same sample also yield this CDR3. This chain joins TRBV5-1 and TRBJ2-1, with TRBD2 matching 13 bases. Per the germline V gene, CDR1 is SGHRS and CDR2 is YFSETQ. The CDR3 contains 15 residues. With V trimmed by 4 bases and J by 7 bases, 5 bases remained unmatched. The CDR3 loop is CASSLGLAGVNEQFF. Written as DNA, the CDR3 is TGCGCCAGCAGCCTCGGACTAGCGGGAGTGAATGAGCAGTTCTTC.